The following is a T cell receptor beta chain sequence with its context. Its antigen is still unknown. Nothing much larger sits one base from this clone, and base qualities are not available. The data originate from a study of T cell changes during pregnancy in multiple sclerosis (dated by TCRdb to the late 2010s). About the full investigation: The study examined how the T cell repertoire changed over the course of pregnancy in women with multiple sclerosis.

Reading from cysteine to phenylalanine, the CDR3 counts 13 amino acids. The kept DNA is CDR3 alone, 39 bases in frame from the first base. The V end gives up 4 bases and the J end 6 bases, leaving 4 bases in the junction not matched to a gene. CDR1 and CDR2 were assigned from the germline V gene (reference sequence) as LNHDA and SQIVND. The library was produced with the immunoSEQ multiplex PCR assay. TCRdb's version of the immuneACCESS table is confined to in-frame rearrangements and falls short of the full clone set. An unresolved V gene accounts for under half of the shortfall where checked; the remainder is of unknown origin. The sample records 35,000 to 45,000 clones, 85% to 90% of which are singletons. The top ten clonotypes cover 0.58% of the sample.

The source is a female donor with multiple sclerosis, enrolled in a pregnancy study. The input for sequencing was CD4+ T cells from peripheral blood mononuclear cells, taken in the first trimester of pregnancy. The V and J genes are TRBV19 and TRBJ2-7; a stretch of 9 junction bases matches TRBD1. The bases are TGTGCCAGTAGTAGGGACAGGGACTCCGAGCAGTACTTC. Its coded protein is CASSRDRDSEQYF.